This T cell receptor beta chain was profiled in a study of shared clonotypes between healthy human individuals. Overall study context: CD8 memory received one plate per donor, CD8 naive two, CD4 memory three and CD4 naive three.

In the naive CD8 group, cells lacked CD45RO and were positively selected for CCR7, so terminally differentiated effector memory CD45RA+ cells were left out. Findings of the study overall: In this cohort, only blood was sampled, and tissue repertoires likely differ.

Comment on this clone: What it binds is not known. Within the sample, other DNA sequences also encode this same CDR3.

Original methodology: Quality scores were absent from the junction-only immunoSEQ sequences, so filtering differed. Profiling relied on immunoSEQ multiplex PCR, and the TCRdb table lists in-frame clones only, not all of them. Clone size and V and J calls were adopted from that table, with D and trimming inferred from the DNA. The sample holds 2 million to 2.5 million clones, 85% to 95% seen once. The clonotype was recovered from a man between 18 and 35 years old in good health. The specimen sequenced was naive CD8+ T cells sorted from blood.

The chain's CDR3 is CASSPNTGELFF. CDR3 sequence (DNA): TGTGCCAGCAGTCCCAACACCGGGGAGCTGTTTTTT. V usage is TRBV27 and J usage is TRBJ2-2; D remains unclear. Germline V gene data show CDR1 as MNHEY and CDR2 as SMNVEV (reference sequence). The ends were cut back, 5 bases at V and 2 bases at J, with 3 bases in the middle. This CDR3 is built from 12 residues.